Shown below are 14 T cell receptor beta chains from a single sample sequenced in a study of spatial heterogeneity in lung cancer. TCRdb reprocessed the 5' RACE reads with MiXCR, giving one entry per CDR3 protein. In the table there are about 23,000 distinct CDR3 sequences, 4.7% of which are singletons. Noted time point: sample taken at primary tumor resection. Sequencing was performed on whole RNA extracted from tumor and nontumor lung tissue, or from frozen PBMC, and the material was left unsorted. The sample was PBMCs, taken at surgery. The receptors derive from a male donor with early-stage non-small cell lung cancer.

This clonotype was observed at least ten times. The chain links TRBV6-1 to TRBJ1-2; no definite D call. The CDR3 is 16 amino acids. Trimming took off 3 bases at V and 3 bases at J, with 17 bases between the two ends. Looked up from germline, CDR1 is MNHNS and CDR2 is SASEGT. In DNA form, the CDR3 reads TGTGCCAGCAGTGAGATCCCTCCGCTCTCGGACTATGGCTACACCTTC. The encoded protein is CASSEIPPLSDYGYTF.

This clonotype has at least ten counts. The CDR3 region is CASSQGLAGVPTNTGELFF. CDR3 nucleotides: TGTGCCAGCAGCCAAGGCCTAGCGGGGGTCCCAACGAACACCGGGGAGCTGTTTTTT. The chain recombines TRBV3-1 with TRBJ2-2; 10 nucleotides line up with TRBD2. CDR1 and CDR2 from the germline V gene are LGHDT and YNNKEL (reference sequence). CDR3 length equals 19 residues. The V and J ends lost 1 base and 0 bases, in that order; junction bases with no gene match: 8.

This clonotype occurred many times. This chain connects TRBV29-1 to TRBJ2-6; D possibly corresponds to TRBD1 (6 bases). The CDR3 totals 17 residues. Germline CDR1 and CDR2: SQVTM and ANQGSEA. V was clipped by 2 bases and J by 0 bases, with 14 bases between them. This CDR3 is CSVEPRTESSGANVLTF. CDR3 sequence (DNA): TGCAGCGTTGAACCTAGGACAGAGAGCTCTGGGGCCAACGTCCTGACTTTC. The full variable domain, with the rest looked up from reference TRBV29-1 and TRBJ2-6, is SAVISQKPSRDICQRGTSLTIQCQVDSQVTMMFWYRQQPGQSLTLIATANQGSEATYESGFVIDKFPISRPNLTFSTLTVSNMSPEDSSIYLCSVEPRTESSGANVLTFGAGSRLTVL.

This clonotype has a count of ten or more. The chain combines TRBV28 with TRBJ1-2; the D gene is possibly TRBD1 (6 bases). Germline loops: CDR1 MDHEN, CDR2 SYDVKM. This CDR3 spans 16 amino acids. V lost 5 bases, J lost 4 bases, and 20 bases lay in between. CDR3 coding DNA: TGTGCCAGCAGTATATCATCGTCGGGGGCAAGCTATGGCTACACCTTC. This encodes CASSISSSGASYGYTF.

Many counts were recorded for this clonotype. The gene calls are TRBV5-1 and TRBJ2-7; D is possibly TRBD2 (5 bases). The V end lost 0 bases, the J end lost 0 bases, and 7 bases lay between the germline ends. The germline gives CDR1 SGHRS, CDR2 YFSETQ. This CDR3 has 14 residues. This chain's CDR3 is CASSLVGSSYEQYF. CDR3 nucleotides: TGCGCCAGCAGCTTGGTGGGGAGCTCCTACGAGCAGTACTTC.

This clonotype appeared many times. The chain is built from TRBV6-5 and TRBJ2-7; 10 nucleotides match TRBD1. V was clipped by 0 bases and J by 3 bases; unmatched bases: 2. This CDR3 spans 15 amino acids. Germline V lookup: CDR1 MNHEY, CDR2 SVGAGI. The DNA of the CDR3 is TGTGCCAGCAGTTACTCTCGGGACAGGGGCTACGAGCAGTACTTC. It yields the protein CASSYSRDRGYEQYF.

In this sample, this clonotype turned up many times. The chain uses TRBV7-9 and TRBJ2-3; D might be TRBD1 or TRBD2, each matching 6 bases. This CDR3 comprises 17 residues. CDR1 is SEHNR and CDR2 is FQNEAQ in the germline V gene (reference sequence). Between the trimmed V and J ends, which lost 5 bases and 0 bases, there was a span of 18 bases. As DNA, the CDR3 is TGTGCCAGCAGCCGGGGGCGGGGAACCCCTAGCACAGATACGCAGTATTTT. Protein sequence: CASSRGRGTPSTDTQYF.

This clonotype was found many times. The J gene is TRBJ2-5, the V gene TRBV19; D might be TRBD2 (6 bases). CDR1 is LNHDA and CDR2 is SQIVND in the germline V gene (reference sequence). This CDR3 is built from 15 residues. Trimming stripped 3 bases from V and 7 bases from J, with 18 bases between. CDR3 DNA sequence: TGTGCCAGTAGTATTGGAGGGACTCGGGCGGTGACCCAGTACTTC. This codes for CASSIGGTRAVTQYF.

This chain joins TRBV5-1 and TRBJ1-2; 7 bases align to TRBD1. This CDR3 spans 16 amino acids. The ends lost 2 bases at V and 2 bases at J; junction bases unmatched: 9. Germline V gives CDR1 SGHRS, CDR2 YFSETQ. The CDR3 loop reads CASSFGRQGQNYGYTF. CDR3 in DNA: TGCGCCAGCAGCTTTGGAAGACAGGGACAAAACTATGGCTACACCTTC.

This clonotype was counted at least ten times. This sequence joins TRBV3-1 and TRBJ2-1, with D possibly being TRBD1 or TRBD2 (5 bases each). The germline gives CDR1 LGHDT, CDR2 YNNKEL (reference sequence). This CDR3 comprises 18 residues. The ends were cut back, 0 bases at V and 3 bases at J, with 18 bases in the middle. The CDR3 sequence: CASSQDSTSGTGYNEQFF. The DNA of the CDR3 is TGTGCCAGCAGCCAAGATTCAACGTCCGGGACCGGCTACAATGAGCAGTTCTTC.

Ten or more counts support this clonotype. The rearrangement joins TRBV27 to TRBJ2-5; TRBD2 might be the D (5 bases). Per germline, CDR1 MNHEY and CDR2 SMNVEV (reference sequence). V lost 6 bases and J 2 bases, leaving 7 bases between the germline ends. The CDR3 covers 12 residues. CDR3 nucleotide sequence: TGTGCCAGCAGACGGGATCAAGAGACCCAGTACTTC. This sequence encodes CASRRDQETQYF.

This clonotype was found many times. CDR3 amino acids: CASSFQGVVTDTQYF. The CDR3 DNA is TGTGCCAGCAGTTTTCAGGGAGTGGTAACAGATACGCAGTATTTT. V usage is TRBV6-2 or TRBV6-3 and J usage is TRBJ2-3; D could derive from TRBD1 or TRBD2 (5 bases each). Trimming cost V 4 bases and J 3 bases, with 14 bases left between them. CDR1 is MNHEY, CDR2 SVGEGT, per germline. The CDR3 spans 15 residues.

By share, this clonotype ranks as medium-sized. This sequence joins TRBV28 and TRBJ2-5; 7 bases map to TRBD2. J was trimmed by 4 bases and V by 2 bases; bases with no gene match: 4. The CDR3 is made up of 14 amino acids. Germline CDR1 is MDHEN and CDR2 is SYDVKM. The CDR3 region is CASSLAGVRETQYF. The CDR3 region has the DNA TGTGCCAGCAGTTTAGCGGGGGTACGAGAGACCCAGTACTTC.

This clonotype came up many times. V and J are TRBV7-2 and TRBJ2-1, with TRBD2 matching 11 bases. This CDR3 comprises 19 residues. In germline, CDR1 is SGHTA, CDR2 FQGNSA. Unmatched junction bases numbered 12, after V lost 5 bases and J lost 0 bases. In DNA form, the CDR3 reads TGTGCCAGCAGCCCGACCGCGACTAGCGGGATTTACTCCTACAATGAGCAGTTCTTC. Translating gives CASSPTATSGIYSYNEQFF.